This TCR beta chain was found in a study of T cell responses to AZD1222 COVID-19 vaccine. The protocol was immunoSEQ multiplex PCR, while the TCRdb copy is restricted to in-frame clones and leaves out a portion. Of about 150,000 clones detected, 80% to 90% appear once; the ten largest clones hold roughly 4.7%. CDR3 length: 11 residues. The ends were cut back, 7 bases at V and 3 bases at J, with 6 bases in the middle. As to this clone: Its specificity is not known.

Study-wide points: Two AZD1222 administrations were followed by greater Spike-specific TCR breadth and depth.

Sequencing was performed on peripheral blood, taken on day 0 of AZD1222 vaccination. The receptor's source is an adult in good health. The V gene is TRBV12-3 or TRBV12-4, the J gene TRBJ1-1; D unclear. CDR3 DNA: TGTGCCAGCATCCGGGACACTGAAGCTTTCTTT. It is translated as CASIRDTEAFF.